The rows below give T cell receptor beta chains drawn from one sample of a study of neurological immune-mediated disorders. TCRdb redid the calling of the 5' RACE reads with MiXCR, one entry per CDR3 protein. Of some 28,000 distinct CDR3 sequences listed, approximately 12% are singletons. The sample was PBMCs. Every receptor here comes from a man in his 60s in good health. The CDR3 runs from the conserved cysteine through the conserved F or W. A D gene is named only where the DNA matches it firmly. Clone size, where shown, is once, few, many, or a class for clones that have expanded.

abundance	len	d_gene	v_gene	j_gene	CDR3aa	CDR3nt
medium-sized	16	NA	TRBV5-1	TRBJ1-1	CASSLRQGNGPAEAFF	TGCGCCAGCAGCTTAAGGCAGGGTAACGGGCCTGCTGAAGCTTTCTTT
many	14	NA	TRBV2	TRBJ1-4	CASSEIVPAEKLFF	TGTGCCAGCAGTGAAATAGTGCCGGCCGAAAAACTGTTTTTT
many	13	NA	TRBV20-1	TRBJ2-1	CSLPAESYNEQFF	TGCAGTCTACCAGCGGAATCCTACAATGAGCAGTTCTTC
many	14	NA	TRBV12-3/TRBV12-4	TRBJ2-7	CASRRGASFYEQYF	TGTGCCAGCAGGAGGGGGGCGTCCTTTTACGAGCAGTACTTC
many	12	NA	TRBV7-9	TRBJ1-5	CASSLEAQPQHF	TGTGCCAGCAGCTTAGAGGCCCAGCCCCAGCATTTT
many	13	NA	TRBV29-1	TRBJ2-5	CSAAQGRGETQYF	TGCAGCGCCGCCCAGGGCCGGGGAGAGACCCAGTACTTC
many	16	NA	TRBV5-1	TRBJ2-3	CASSSIQVTFLDTQYF	TGCGCCAGCAGCTCAATACAGGTCACCTTCCTAGATACGCAGTATTTT
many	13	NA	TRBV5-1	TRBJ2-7	CASSSEWGGEQYF	TGCGCCAGCAGCTCCGAGTGGGGAGGCGAGCAGTACTTC
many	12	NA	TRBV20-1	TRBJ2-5	CSAGGRGETQYF	TGCAGTGCGGGGGGTCGGGGGGAGACCCAGTACTTC
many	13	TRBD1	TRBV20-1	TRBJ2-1	CSARGQGLDEQFF	TGCAGTGCTAGGGGACAGGGGCTCGATGAGCAGTTCTTC
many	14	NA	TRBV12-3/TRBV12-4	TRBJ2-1	CASSFPQDRNEQFF	TGTGCCAGCAGTTTTCCCCAGGATCGGAATGAGCAGTTCTTC
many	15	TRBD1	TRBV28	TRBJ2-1	CASRERDRTYNEQFF	TGTGCCAGCAGGGAGAGGGACAGAACCTACAATGAGCAGTTCTTC
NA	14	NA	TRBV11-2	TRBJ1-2	CASSLFPGKTGYTF	TGTGCCAGCAGCTTATTTCCCGGGAAGACTGGCTACACCTTC
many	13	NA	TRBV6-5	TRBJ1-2	CASSSTDPYGYTF	TGTGCCAGCAGCTCGACGGATCCCTATGGCTACACCTTC
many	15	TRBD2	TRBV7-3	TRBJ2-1	CASSPMGRVLNEQFF	TGTGCCAGCAGCCCTATGGGGAGGGTATTGAATGAGCAGTTCTTC
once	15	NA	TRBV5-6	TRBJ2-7	CASSLDATPLWEQYF	TGTGCCAGCAGCTTGGATGCGACCCCCCTTTGGGAGCAGTACTTC
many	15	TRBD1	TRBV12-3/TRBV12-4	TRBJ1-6	CASSFRGQGNSPLHF	TGTGCCAGCAGTTTTAGGGGACAGGGGAATTCACCCCTCCACTTT
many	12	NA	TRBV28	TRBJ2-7	CATRSIHYEQYF	TGTGCCACCCGATCGATTCATTACGAGCAGTACTTC
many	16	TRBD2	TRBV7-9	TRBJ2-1	CASSPDLAGAGVEQFF	TGTGCCAGCAGCCCGGACCTAGCGGGAGCGGGTGTTGAGCAGTTCTTC
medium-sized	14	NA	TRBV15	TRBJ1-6	CATQARLYNSPLHF	TGTGCCACCCAGGCTCGTCTCTATAATTCACCCCTCCACTTT
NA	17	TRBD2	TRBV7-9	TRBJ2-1	CASSLPRTSGGYNEQFF	TGTGCCAGCAGCTTACCAAGGACTAGCGGGGGATACAATGAGCAGTTCTTC
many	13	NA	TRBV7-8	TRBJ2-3	CASSLSLADTQYF	TGTGCCAGCAGCTTAAGTCTTGCGGATACGCAGTATTTT
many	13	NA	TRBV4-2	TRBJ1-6	CASSRDSNSPLHF	TGTGCCAGCAGCCGTGACAGTAATTCACCCCTCCACTTT
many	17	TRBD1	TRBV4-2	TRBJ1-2	CASSQAGQGASNYGYTF	TGTGCCAGCAGCCAAGCCGGACAGGGGGCAAGTAACTATGGCTACACCTTC
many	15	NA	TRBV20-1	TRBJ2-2	CSARDQGGFTGELFF	TGCAGTGCTAGAGATCAAGGGGGATTCACCGGGGAGCTGTTTTTT
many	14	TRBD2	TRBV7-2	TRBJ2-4	CASSQGLAGNIQYF	TGTGCCAGCAGCCAGGGACTAGCGGGAAACATTCAGTACTTC
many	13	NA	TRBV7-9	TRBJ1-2	CASSFPGFGGYTF	TGTGCCAGCAGCTTCCCAGGATTCGGAGGCTACACCTTC
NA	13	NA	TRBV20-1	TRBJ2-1	CSALGGSYNEQFF	TGCAGTGCCTTGGGTGGGTCCTACAATGAGCAGTTCTTC
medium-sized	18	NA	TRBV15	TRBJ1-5	CATSKRGKWGIPHQPQHF	TGTGCCACCAGCAAGAGGGGCAAGTGGGGTATTCCCCATCAGCCCCAGCATTTT
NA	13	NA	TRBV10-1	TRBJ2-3	CASSGRLGDTQYF	TGCGCCAGCAGTGGACGGTTGGGAGATACGCAGTATTTT
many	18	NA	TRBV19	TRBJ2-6	CATSEEGSPSSGANVLTF	TGTGCCACCTCAGAGGAGGGGTCCCCGTCCTCTGGGGCCAACGTCCTGACTTTC
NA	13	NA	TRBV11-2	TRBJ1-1	CASSPPGVTEAFF	TGTGCCAGCAGCCCCCCAGGGGTCACTGAAGCTTTCTTT
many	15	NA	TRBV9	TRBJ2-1	CASSDGGKSYNEQFF	TGTGCCAGCAGCGACGGGGGCAAGTCCTACAATGAGCAGTTCTTC